What follows are 12 T cell receptor beta chains derived from one specimen sequenced in a study of CD8 T cells in ankylosing spondylitis. MiXCR, applied by TCRdb to the 5' RACE reads, yields one record per CDR3 protein. The sample shows some 200,000 distinct CDR3 sequences, around 13% of them seen only once. The source material was blood, either unsorted or a sorted T cell fraction (not recorded which). The receptors originated from a male donor with ankylosing spondylitis or in good health (not recorded which).

The rearrangement links TRBV6-1 to TRBJ1-1; 11 nucleotides line up with TRBD1. The length of the CDR3 is 18 residues. The trim removed 7 bases at V and 3 bases at J, leaving 16 bases unmatched. The germline gives CDR1 MNHNS, CDR2 SASEGT. The CDR3 DNA reads TGTGCCAGCACCTCCTACCTGTGGACAGGGGGCGCGTACACTGAAGCTTTCTTT. It encodes CASTSYLWTGGAYTEAFF.

This clonotype came up many times. The chain is built from TRBV12-3 or TRBV12-4 and TRBJ2-5; the D is unclear. V gave up 7 bases and J gave up 4 bases, with 22 bases separating them. This CDR3 region has 16 residues. The CDR3 coding sequence is TGTGCCAGCACCCGGAAGGGAATCGTGAACGGAGAGACCCAGTACTTC. It is translated as CASTRKGIVNGETQYF.

J is TRBJ2-7 and V is TRBV7-8, with D tentatively TRBD1 (5 bases). Trimming cost V 1 base and J 5 bases, with 12 bases left between them. Germline-derived CDR1 and CDR2 are SGHVS and FQNEAQ. CDR3 length: 14 residues. The CDR3 DNA sequence: TGTGCCAGCAGCTTAGACTCAGGGAAGAACGAGCAGTACTTC. Translated: CASSLDSGKNEQYF.

This clonotype has ten or more counts. V usage is TRBV10-3 and J usage is TRBJ2-3; D might be TRBD1 (6 bases). The CDR3 covers 14 residues. V dropped 4 bases and J dropped 2 bases, with 10 bases sitting between them. Germline V gene sequence: CDR1 ENHRY, CDR2 SYGVKD. The CDR3 reads CAISGGQHTDTQYF. CDR3 nucleotide sequence: TGTGCCATCAGTGGGGGGCAGCACACAGATACGCAGTATTTT.

This clonotype has only a few counts. This chain links TRBV7-6 with TRBJ2-7, with D possibly TRBD2 on 5 matching bases. V lost 4 bases and J 3 bases, leaving 13 bases between the germline ends. CDR1 SGHVS and CDR2 FNYEAQ come from the germline V gene. The CDR3 loop spans 14 amino acids. The CDR3 sequence: CASSSGPTSYEQYF. CDR3 nucleotides: TGTGCCAGCAGCTCCGGCCCCACTAGCTACGAGCAGTACTTC.

The V and J genes are TRBV11-2 and TRBJ2-1, with TRBD2 matching 11 bases. The CDR3 contains 13 residues. Per the germline V gene, CDR1 is SGHAT and CDR2 is FQNNGV. J lost 14 bases, V lost 2 bases, and 5 bases had no gene match. CDR3 sequence reads: CASSLFASGRKFF. For the CDR3, the DNA is TGTGCCAGCAGCTTATTCGCTAGCGGGAGGAAGTTCTTC.

The rearrangement uses TRBV5-6 and TRBJ2-2, with TRBD1 matching over 7 bases. The trim removed 0 bases at V and 3 bases at J, leaving 5 bases unmatched. From germline, CDR1 is SGHDT and CDR2 YYEEEE. CDR3 size: 16 residues. The CDR3 sequence: CASSLGAGQDTGELFF. The CDR3 bases are TGTGCCAGCAGCTTGGGGGCTGGACAGGACACCGGGGAGCTGTTTTTT.

This clonotype has a handful of counts. The V gene is TRBV7-9, the J gene TRBJ1-2; D is ambiguous. Germline-derived CDR1 and CDR2 are SEHNR and FQNEAQ (reference sequence). V was shortened by 1 base and J by 6 bases, with 18 bases between the two germline ends. The CDR3 sequence is 16 residues long. The CDR3 is CASSLEGSWFSDGYTF. The CDR3 nucleotides read TGTGCCAGCAGCTTAGAGGGCTCGTGGTTTTCTGATGGCTACACCTTC.

This chain connects TRBV6-6 to TRBJ2-5, with D tentatively TRBD1 or TRBD2 (6 bases each). Trimming shortened V by 8 bases and J by 5 bases, and 9 bases separated the two germline ends. CDR1 is MNHNY, CDR2 SVGAGI, per germline (reference sequence). This CDR3 has 11 amino acids. The CDR3 spells CASRGGETQYF. CDR3 in DNA: TGTGCCAGCCGAGGGGGGGAGACCCAGTACTTC.

The chain combines TRBV20-1 with TRBJ1-1; the match to TRBD1 covers 8 bases. The CDR3 extends over 14 amino acids. From germline, CDR1 is DFQATT and CDR2 SNEGSKA (reference sequence). The V and J ends lost 5 bases and 4 bases, in that order; junction bases with no gene match: 9. The chain's CDR3 is CSAPALTGATEAFF. CDR3 nucleotides: TGCAGTGCTCCTGCCTTGACAGGGGCCACTGAAGCTTTCTTT.

The chain combines TRBV5-6 with TRBJ2-2; 8 bases match TRBD2. Germline V gene sequence: CDR1 SGHDT, CDR2 YYEEEE. Trimming at V came to 6 bases and at J to 0 bases, leaving 4 bases not matched to a gene. The CDR3 extends over 15 amino acids. The CDR3 region has the DNA TGTGCCAGCACCCCAGCGGGAGCGAACACCGGGGAGCTGTTTTTT. Protein product: CASTPAGANTGELFF.

This clonotype was picked up many times. The chain uses TRBV6-2 or TRBV6-3 and TRBJ2-5; D is unresolved. V was pared by 6 bases and J by 2 bases, with 4 bases between. The CDR3 has 11 residues. The germline CDR1 and CDR2 sequences are MNHEY and SVGEGT. The CDR3 nucleotides are TGTGCCAGCAGCCCTCAAGAGACCCAGTACTTC. It encodes CASSPQETQYF.